The 23 T cell receptor beta chains given below trace back to one sample, sequenced in a study of molecular identifiers for immune sequencing clone quantification. TCRdb called the PCR reads again in MiXCR, with one record for every CDR3 protein. Among about 630,000 distinct CDR3 sequences, roughly 23% were seen once, and the ten largest hold 0.6% to 0.9%. The sequenced sample was naive CD8+ T cells from blood, with Jurkat cell RNA spiked in. The subset is: FACS-sorted CD8+CD4-CCR7+CD45RA+ naive T cells. The receptors shown here come from a human donor in good health. Some libraries in this study had Jurkat cell RNA spiked in.

With regard to this clonotype: This may come from a read error, since a much larger clone is one base off. This chain uses TRBV7-2 with TRBJ1-5; 7 bases align to TRBD1. Germline-derived CDR1 and CDR2 are SGHTA and FQGNSA. CDR3 length equals 17 residues. CDR3 sequence (DNA): TGTGCCAGCAGCTTTCAGGGGACAGAATATAGCAATAAGCCCCAGCATTTT. Protein: CASSFQGTEYSNKPQHF. Drawing the rest from reference TRBV7-2 and TRBJ1-5, the complete variable domain is GAGVSQSPSNKVTEKGKDVELRCDPISGHTALYWYRQSLGQGLEFLIYFQGNSAPDKSGLPSDRFSAERTGGSVSTLTIQRTQQEDSAVYLCASSFQGTEYSNKPQHFGDGTRLSIL.

This clonotype was counted a few times. For the CDR3, the DNA is TGTGCCAGCAGCACTAGCGGGGGATGGGATACGCAGTATTTT. As protein: CASSTSGGWDTQYF. The J gene is TRBJ2-3, the V gene TRBV12-3 or TRBV12-4; 11 nucleotides line up with TRBD2. Trimming at V came to 6 bases and at J to 6 bases, leaving 5 bases not matched to a gene. The CDR3 covers 14 residues.

The chain is built from TRBV5-1 and TRBJ2-1; D gene unclear. Trimming pared 4 bases from V and 3 bases from J, leaving 11 bases between. The CDR3 is 14 residues long. The germline gives CDR1 SGHRS, CDR2 YFSETQ. CDR3 bases: TGCGCCAGCAGCCCTCGTGGCCACTACAATGAGCAGTTCTTC. Encoded protein: CASSPRGHYNEQFF.

This clonotype has at least ten counts. V usage is TRBV4-1 and J usage is TRBJ2-5; D assignment may be TRBD1 or TRBD2 (5 bases each). This CDR3 has 14 residues. CDR1 is MGHRA and CDR2 is YSYEKL in the germline V gene. Between the trimmed V and J ends, which lost 4 bases and 1 base, there was a span of 10 bases. The CDR3 region has the DNA TGCGCCAGCAGCCGGGGCCGGGGCCAAGAGACCCAGTACTTC. This translates into CASSRGRGQETQYF.

This clonotype was seen repeatedly, ten times or more. CDR3 bases: TGTGCCAGCAGTTGGGGGGTTTACGCTGAAGCTTTCTTT. Its translation: CASSWGVYAEAFF. The V and J genes are TRBV12-3 or TRBV12-4 and TRBJ1-1; TRBD1 is a possible D gene (5 bases). V dropped 4 bases and J dropped 6 bases, with 12 bases sitting between them. The CDR3 is 13 residues long.

The V and J genes are TRBV4-1 and TRBJ2-3, with TRBD2 matching 8 bases. Germline CDR1 reads MGHRA; CDR2 reads YSYEKL. This CDR3 region has 16 residues. Trimming cost V 4 bases and J 3 bases; bases outside gene matches: 9. CDR3 nucleotides: TGCGCCAGCAGCCCAAGAAGCGGGGGCCGAACAGATACGCAGTATTTT. It translates to CASSPRSGGRTDTQYF.

In regard to this clonotype: A clone one base away is much larger, so this may be a read error. This chain connects TRBV13 to TRBJ2-3, with a weak D call TRBD1 (5 bases). Looked up from germline, CDR1 is PRHDT and CDR2 is FYEKMQ (reference sequence). Trimming took off 6 bases at V and 8 bases at J, with 12 bases between the two ends. CDR3 length: 12 amino acids. This CDR3 reads CASSFDSLTQYF. The CDR3 nucleotides are TGTGCCAGCAGTTTTGACAGTCTTACGCAGTATTTT.

This clonotype was seen repeatedly, ten times or more. The CDR3 DNA reads TGTGCCAGCAGCGAATTTGGACGGGCCACTGAAGCTTTCTTT. Translating gives CASSEFGRATEAFF. This chain uses TRBV7-2 with TRBJ1-1; no reliable D call. Deletions cut 5 bases from V and 4 bases from J, with 14 bases between. The CDR3 has 14 amino acids. Per the germline V gene, CDR1 is SGHTA and CDR2 is FQGNSA.

In this sample, this clonotype turned up a few times. V and J are TRBV19 and TRBJ1-2; TRBD1 agrees at 8 bases. J gave up 4 bases and V 5 bases, and 3 bases lay outside the gene matches. There are 13 residues in the CDR3. Germline assignment: CDR1 LNHDA and CDR2 SQIVND (reference sequence). The CDR3 DNA is TGTGCCAGTAGTCCAGGGGGCGCCTATGGCTACACCTTC. Its protein is CASSPGGAYGYTF.

Comment on this clonotype: A much larger clone differs from this one at a single base, so this may be a read error. This chain's CDR3 is CASGVGGWSSSTDTQYF. The CDR3 nucleotides are TGTGCCAGCGGGGTAGGGGGGTGGAGCTCTAGCACAGATACGCAGTATTTT. The gene calls are TRBV27 and TRBJ2-3; D could derive from TRBD1 or TRBD2 (6 bases each). The germline V gene encodes CDR1 MNHEY and CDR2 SMNVEV (reference sequence). V lost 8 bases and J 0 bases, leaving 21 bases between the germline ends. CDR3 length equals 17 residues.

This sequence joins TRBV4-2 and TRBJ1-3, with unresolved D. V was shortened by 0 bases and J by 1 base, with 7 bases between the two germline ends. CDR3 length equals 15 residues. Per germline, CDR1 LGHNA and CDR2 YNFKEQ. The CDR3 DNA sequence: TGTGCCAGCAGCCAAGATTACGCTTCTGGAAACACCATATATTTT. The encoded protein is CASSQDYASGNTIYF.

The rearrangement joins TRBV4-1 to TRBJ2-3, with D maybe TRBD2 (5 bases). The CDR3 length is 14 residues. V lost 1 base to trimming and J lost 8 bases, with 13 bases between them. CDR1 is MGHRA, CDR2 YSYEKL, per germline. As DNA, the CDR3 is TGCGCCAGCAGCCAAGGGCAGCGAGGAGGTACGCAGTATTTT. Translation: CASSQGQRGGTQYF.

The chain recombines TRBV4-1 with TRBJ2-3; D is uncertain. V lost 2 bases and J 0 bases, leaving 6 bases between the germline ends. Germline V CDR1 and CDR2: MGHRA, YSYEKL. CDR3 size: 14 residues. CDR3 in DNA: TGCGCCAGCAGCCAATCCCCCAGCACAGATACGCAGTATTTT. Protein product: CASSQSPSTDTQYF.

The chain combines TRBV24-1 with TRBJ1-5; no definite D call. Germline V lookup: CDR1 KGHDR, CDR2 SFDVKD. The CDR3 has 17 residues. Trimming shortened V by 2 bases and J by 1 base, and 14 bases separated the two germline ends. The CDR3 nucleotides read TGTGCCACCAGTGATTCCTCTGGCGCGAAGAGCAATCAGCCCCAGCATTTT. Its protein product is CATSDSSGAKSNQPQHF.

In its sample, this clonotype was seen many times. The chain has TRBV28 and TRBJ1-1; a weak D match, TRBD1 (5 bases). CDR1 is MDHEN, CDR2 SYDVKM, per germline. This CDR3 region has 15 residues. The V and J ends lost 4 bases and 1 base respectively, with 13 bases between them. In DNA, the CDR3 is TGTGCCAGCAGTTCGATCAGGGCCTCGAACACTGAAGCTTTCTTT. Its translation is CASSSIRASNTEAFF.

This clonotype was seen only a few times. The chain uses TRBV15 and TRBJ2-7, with D perhaps matching TRBD1 (5 bases). CDR3 length: 12 amino acids. The germline CDR1 and CDR2 sequences are LNHNV and YYDKDF (reference sequence). V lost 5 bases and J lost 3, with 8 bases in between. DNA for the CDR3: TGTGCCACCAGCCTAGACAGCTACGAGCAGTACTTC. Amino acids: CATSLDSYEQYF.

This clonotype has just a few counts. The junction does not match germline at one end; this may be a read error. The chain uses TRBV5-1 and TRBJ1-2; TRBD1 might be the D (5 bases). The CDR3 is made up of 15 amino acids. Germline CDR1 SGHRS, CDR2 YFSETQ. Written as DNA, the CDR3 is TGCGCCAGCAGCTTGGCTGGACAAGATCCCGTAGGCTACACCTTT. Its protein product is CASSLAGQDPVGYTF.

This clonotype came up a few times. A much larger clone sits a single nucleotide away, making a read error possible. The chain couples TRBV7-9 to TRBJ2-3, with TRBD2 identical over 7 bases. The length of the CDR3 is 15 residues. Germline lookup yields CDR1 SEHNR and CDR2 FQNEAQ (reference sequence). V trimming: 8 bases; J trimming: 2 bases; junction bases outside the gene matches: 10. CDR3 sequence reads: CASGLISGYTDTQYF. For the CDR3, the DNA is TGTGCCAGCGGCCTAATTAGCGGGTACACAGATACGCAGTATTTT.

This clonotype occurred many times. The chain links TRBV2 to TRBJ1-1, with 7 bases identical to TRBD1. Per the germline V gene, CDR1 is SNHLY and CDR2 is FYNNEI. V trimming: 3 bases; J trimming: 4 bases; junction bases outside the gene matches: 11. The CDR3 length is 16 residues. The DNA for the CDR3 is TGTGCCAGCAGTGATGAGACAGGGTCCAGGTTCACTGAAGCTTTCTTT. It translates to CASSDETGSRFTEAFF.

About this clonotype: The germline gene is not matched at one end of the junction; a read error may be the cause. The chain combines TRBV11-2 with TRBJ2-7; D unresolved. This CDR3 has 13 residues. Germline values: CDR1 SGHAT, CDR2 FQNNGV. The CDR3 protein is CASGLDSVYEQYF. CDR3 nucleotides: TGTGCCAGCGGCTTAGATTCGGTGTACGAGCAGTACTTC. The whole variable domain, filled in from reference TRBV11-2 and TRBJ2-7, reads EAGVAQSPRYKIIEKRQSVAFWCNPISGHATLYWYQQILGQGPKLLIQFQNNGVVDDSQLPKDRFSAERLKGVDSTLKIQPAKLEDSAVYLCASGLDSVYEQYFGPGTRLTVT.

This clonotype was counted many times. The chain recombines TRBV19 with TRBJ2-2; D unresolved. Between the trimmed V and J ends, which lost 3 bases and 0 bases, there was a span of 5 bases. The CDR3 has 14 amino acids. Looked up from germline, CDR1 is LNHDA and CDR2 is SQIVND (reference sequence). This chain's CDR3 is CASSMAPNTGELFF. The DNA for the CDR3 is TGTGCCAGTAGTATGGCCCCGAACACCGGGGAGCTGTTTTTT.

As concerns this clonotype: Germline and junction disagree at one end, which may indicate a read error. CDR3 sequence: CASRLERYYEQNF. CDR3 DNA: TGTGCCAGTAGATTGGAACGCTACTACGAGCAGAACTTC. The rearrangement uses TRBV12-3 or TRBV12-4 and TRBJ2-7; no clear D. This CDR3 region has 13 residues.

Regarding this clonotype: A read error is possible here, since a much larger clone lies one base away. The V gene is TRBV29-1, the J gene TRBJ1-1, with 7 positions matching TRBD1. The CDR3 has 14 residues. V lost 0 bases and J lost 6; bases outside the gene matches: 7. Germline CDR1 and CDR2: SQVTM and ANQGSEA. CDR3 amino acids: CSVEDRETGSEAFF. CDR3 DNA: TGCAGCGTTGAAGATCGGGAGACAGGGTCTGAAGCTTTCTTT. The full variable domain, with the rest looked up from reference TRBV29-1 and TRBJ1-1, is SAVISQKPSRDICQRGTSLTIQCQVDSQVTMMFWYRQQPGQSLTLIATANQGSEATYESGFVIDKFPISRPNLTFSTLTVSNMSPEDSSIYLCSVEDRETGSEAFFGQGTRLTVV.